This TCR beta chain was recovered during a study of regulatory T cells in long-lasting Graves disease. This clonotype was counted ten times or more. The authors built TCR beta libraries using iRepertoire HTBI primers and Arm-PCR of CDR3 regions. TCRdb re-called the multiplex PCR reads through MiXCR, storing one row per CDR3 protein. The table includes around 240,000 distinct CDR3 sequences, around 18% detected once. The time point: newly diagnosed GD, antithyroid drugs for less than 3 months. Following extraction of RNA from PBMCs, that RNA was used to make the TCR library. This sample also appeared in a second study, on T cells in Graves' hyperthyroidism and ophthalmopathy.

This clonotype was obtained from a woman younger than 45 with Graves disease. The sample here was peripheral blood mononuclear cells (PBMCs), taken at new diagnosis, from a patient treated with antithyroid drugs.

The CDR3 loop reads CASRKTSGGANEQFF. In DNA form, the CDR3 reads TGTGCCAGCAGGAAGACTAGCGGGGGGGCAAATGAGCAGTTCTTC. This chain uses TRBV7-2 with TRBJ2-1, with TRBD2 identical over 14 bases. This CDR3 region has 15 residues. Looked up from germline, CDR1 is SGHTA and CDR2 is FQGNSA. V trimming: 6 bases; J trimming: 7 bases; junction bases outside the gene matches: 5.